The 11 T cell receptor beta chains listed next were all sequenced from one sample in a study of blood T cells in healthy people across ages. With a J-beta primer mix and a sample-barcoded 5' primer, a second PCR ran about 6 to 11 cycles. MiXCR was run by TCRdb on the 5' RACE reads, yielding one entry per CDR3 protein. The repertoire includes some 850,000 distinct CDR3 sequences, around 24% of them detected once, and approximately 2.9% sits in the top ten. The sample was also linked to a second study, of T cells of mothers and their children.

Sequencing input: blood. The receptors originated from a boy aged 5-17 years in good health.

The chain recombines TRBV4-2 with TRBJ2-1; D possibly corresponds to TRBD2 (6 bases). The CDR3 loop spans 16 amino acids. CDR1 is LGHNA and CDR2 is YNFKEQ in the germline V gene. V was pared by 4 bases and J by 5 bases, with 18 bases between. The CDR3 nucleotides read TGTGCCAGCAGCCCAGGAGGGCGGCTAAATAACAATGAGCAGTTCTTC. It encodes CASSPGGRLNNNEQFF.

A few counts support this clonotype. The final CDR3 position lacks the conserved phenylalanine or tryptophan, pointing to a likely read error. This rearrangement joins TRBV7-9 to TRBJ1-4; a weak D match, TRBD1 (5 bases). The V and J ends lost 6 bases and 7 bases respectively, with 12 bases between them. The CDR3 is 13 amino acids. Germline CDR1 SEHNR, CDR2 FQNEAQ (reference sequence). CDR3 DNA: TGTGCCAGCAGGAAAAGGGGCAGTGAAAAACTGTTTCTT. This encodes CASRKRGSEKLFL.

This clonotype was observed a few times. The rearrangement joins TRBV7-2 to TRBJ2-7; 12 bases line up with TRBD2. Germline V gene sequence: CDR1 SGHTA, CDR2 FQGNSA. CDR3 length: 17 amino acids. V was pared by 7 bases and J by 7 bases, with 17 bases of the junction left unmatched. The chain's CDR3 is CASTDHTLAGGPWEQYF. CDR3 nucleotides: TGTGCCAGCACCGACCACACTCTAGCGGGGGGGCCGTGGGAGCAGTACTTC.

The chain links TRBV30 to TRBJ2-2; 7 bases are shared with TRBD1. V lost 6 bases, J lost 4 bases, and 5 bases stayed unmatched. CDR3 length equals 13 residues. Germline V CDR1 and CDR2: GTSNPN, SVGIG (reference sequence). CDR3: CACYRGGTGELFF. CDR3 nucleotides: TGTGCCTGTTACAGGGGTGGCACCGGGGAGCTGTTTTTT.

This rearrangement joins TRBV16 to TRBJ1-4, with D possibly being TRBD1 (5 bases). The V end lost 2 bases, the J end lost 4 bases, and 14 bases lay between the germline ends. The CDR3 length is 16 residues. Germline assignment: CDR1 KGHSY and CDR2 FQNENV. The CDR3 region is CASSQRLRQRNEKLFF. CDR3 coding DNA: TGTGCCAGCAGCCAAAGACTGAGACAGCGTAATGAAAAACTGTTTTTT.

This clonotype turned up a few times. The chain joins TRBV30 to TRBJ1-5; D ambiguous. The CDR3 runs 13 residues. Germline CDR1 is GTSNPN and CDR2 is SVGIG (reference sequence). V was clipped by 5 bases and J by 3 bases, with 11 bases between them. CDR3 residues: CAWSPDPNQPQHF. Written as DNA, the CDR3 is TGTGCCTGGTCTCCGGACCCCAATCAGCCCCAGCATTTT.

The chain combines TRBV2 with TRBJ2-5; possible D gene TRBD2, 5 bases. Trimming left V 7 bases short and J 1 base short, with 16 bases between. Looked up from germline, CDR1 is SNHLY and CDR2 is FYNNEI. The CDR3 runs 15 residues. The CDR3 DNA reads as TGTGCCAGCAAGGTTGATAGCGCCCTCCAAGAGACCCAGTACTTC. Amino acid sequence: CASKVDSALQETQYF.

A few counts support this clonotype. The V and J genes are TRBV20-1 and TRBJ1-1; no clear D. The CDR3 spans 13 residues. Germline V gives CDR1 DFQATT, CDR2 SNEGSKA (reference sequence). The V end was cut by 0 bases, the J end by 0 bases, with 5 bases between. The CDR3, as DNA: TGCAGTGCTAGAGAGATAATGAACACTGAAGCTTTCTTT. Its protein is CSAREIMNTEAFF.

The V and J genes are TRBV20-1 and TRBJ2-3; a possible D gene is TRBD2 (6 bases). CDR1 is DFQATT, CDR2 SNEGSKA, per germline (reference sequence). The CDR3 has 14 residues. The V end was cut by 3 bases, the J end by 0 bases, with 10 bases between. CDR3 residues: CSARGRGSTDTQYF. Written as DNA, the CDR3 is TGCAGTGCTAGGGGACGGGGGAGCACAGATACGCAGTATTTT.

In this sample, this clonotype turned up a few times. The chain has TRBV12-3 or TRBV12-4 and TRBJ2-5, with 8 positions matching TRBD2. The DNA end lines up better with TRBJ2-1; the J call may be wrong. The CDR3 loop spans 13 amino acids. Written as DNA, the CDR3 is TGTGCCAGCAGTTTAGCGCGGGGGGATGAGCAGTTCTTC. It codes for CASSLARGDEQFF.

The V gene is TRBV29-1, the J gene TRBJ1-1; no definite D call. Germline V gene lookup returns CDR1 SQVTM and CDR2 ANQGSEA. The V end lost 4 bases, the J end lost 1 base, and 10 bases lay between the germline ends. This CDR3 has 13 residues. CDR3 sequence: CSVGRTENTEAFF. CDR3 bases: TGCAGCGTTGGGCGGACGGAGAACACTGAAGCTTTCTTT.